The 18 T cell receptor beta chains below come from one sample, sequenced in a study of cytomegalovirus exposure and HLA in healthy donors. PCR primers comprised 60 Vbeta and 13 Jbeta primers. Produced via immunoSEQ multiplex PCR; TCRdb's table is partial and in-frame only. This sample carries some 150,000 clones, 82% of them seen once, and the ten largest clones take approximately 5.7%. The material sequenced was PBMCs. Receptors were obtained from a man aged 25-40 years in good health and CMV-seropositive.

As DNA, the CDR3 is TGTGCCTGGAGTTCCAAATCACCCCTCCACTTT. Translation gives CAWSSKSPLHF. The chain uses TRBV30 and TRBJ1-6; no reliable D call. The V gene's germline CDR1 is GTSNPN and CDR2 SVGIG (reference sequence). Trimming stripped 2 bases from V and 10 bases from J, with 6 bases between. This CDR3 comprises 11 residues. Variable domain in full (rest from reference TRBV30 and TRBJ1-6): SQTIHQWPATLVQPVGSPLSLECTVEGTSNPNLYWYRQAAGRGLQLLFYSVGIGQISSEVPQNLSASRPQDRQFILSSKKLLLSDSGFYLCAWSSKSPLHFGNGTRLTVT.

This chain connects TRBV2 to TRBJ1-5; TRBD1 might be the D (6 bases). Germline loops: CDR1 SNHLY, CDR2 FYNNEI. The ends were cut back, 1 base at V and 5 bases at J, with 9 bases in the middle. The CDR3 contains 14 residues. In nucleotides, the CDR3 is TGTGCCAGCAGTGAAGAGGCAGGGGATCAGCCCCAGCATTTT. Translating it yields CASSEEAGDQPQHF. The full variable domain, with the rest looked up from reference TRBV2 and TRBJ1-5, is EPEVTQTPSHQVTQMGQEVILRCVPISNHLYFYWYRQILGQKVEFLVSFYNNEISEKSEIFDDQFSVERPDGSNFTLKIRSTKLEDSAMYFCASSEEAGDQPQHFGDGTRLSIL.

The J gene is TRBJ2-1, the V gene TRBV9; D gene uncertain. The germline V and J ends were trimmed by 3 bases and 7 bases, with 5 bases remaining between them. CDR1 SGDLS and CDR2 YYNGEE come from the germline V gene. This CDR3 is built from 11 residues. The chain's CDR3 is CASSALNEQFF. The DNA for the CDR3 is TGTGCCAGCAGCGCCCTAAATGAGCAGTTCTTC.

J is TRBJ2-1 and V is TRBV11-3, with 8 bases fitting TRBD2. CDR3 length equals 14 residues. V shed 1 base and J 4 bases; nucleotides not matched to a gene: 0. The germline gives CDR1 SGHNT, CDR2 YENEEA. CDR3 amino acids: CASSLAGGYNEQFF. In DNA form, the CDR3 reads TGTGCCAGCAGCTTAGCGGGAGGGTACAATGAGCAGTTCTTC.

The gene calls are TRBV6-1 and TRBJ2-2; 13 bases line up with TRBD2. V lost 6 bases to trimming and J lost 7 bases; unmatched junction nucleotides: 2. CDR1 MNHNS and CDR2 SASEGT come from the germline V gene. This CDR3 spans 14 amino acids. The chain's CDR3 is CASRRLAGGGELFF. The CDR3 DNA reads as TGTGCCAGCAGAAGACTAGCGGGGGGCGGGGAGCTGTTTTTT.

Regarding this clone: Mismatch with germline at one junction end may stem from a read error. This chain joins TRBV7-9 and TRBJ1-2, with D hard to call. This CDR3 spans 15 amino acids. Germline CDR1 is SEHNR and CDR2 is FQNEAQ (reference sequence). CDR3 region: CSSSSLGGSGYGYTF. CDR3 DNA sequence: TGTTCCAGCAGCTCCTTGGGAGGGTCCGGCTATGGCTACACCTTC. Complete variable domain (other parts from reference TRBV7-9 and TRBJ1-2): DTGVSQNPRHKITKRGQNVTFRCDPISEHNRLYWYRQTLGQGPEFLTYFQNEAQLEKSRLLSDRFSAERPKGSFSTLEIQRTEQGDSAMYLCSSSSLGGSGYGYTFGSGTRLTVV.

The J gene is TRBJ2-5, the V gene TRBV7-8; 12 nucleotides agree with TRBD2. This CDR3 contains 20 residues. The germline V gene has CDR1 SGHVS and CDR2 FQNEAQ. V was pared by 2 bases and J by 7 bases, with 20 bases of the junction left unmatched. Here the CDR3 reads CASSLNSGVMTSGGAGTQYF. The CDR3 region has the DNA TGTGCCAGCAGCTTAAATTCGGGCGTAATGACTAGCGGGGGAGCGGGGACCCAGTACTTC.

In the case of this clone: Additional DNA sequences in this sample encode the identical CDR3. The V and J genes are TRBV28 and TRBJ2-7; 8 nucleotides agree with TRBD2. J gave up 2 bases and V 3 bases, and 6 bases lay outside the gene matches. There are 15 residues in the CDR3. Germline-derived CDR1 and CDR2 are MDHEN and SYDVKM. CDR3 residues: CASSFIAGSTYEQYF. In DNA, the CDR3 is TGTGCCAGCAGTTTCATAGCGGGGTCTACCTACGAGCAGTACTTC.

V and J are TRBV2 and TRBJ2-7; D is possibly TRBD2 (5 bases). Germline-derived CDR1 and CDR2 are SNHLY and FYNNEI. The CDR3 runs to 13 residues. V gave up 4 bases and J gave up 6 bases, with 13 bases separating them. The CDR3 region is CASSAPRAGEQYF. The CDR3 region has the DNA TGTGCCAGCAGTGCCCCCCGGGCGGGCGAGCAGTACTTC.

This chain uses TRBV28 with TRBJ2-6, with 9 bases fitting TRBD2. The germline CDR1 and CDR2 sequences are MDHEN and SYDVKM. This CDR3 comprises 21 residues. With V trimmed by 1 base and J by 0 bases, 13 bases remained unmatched. CDR3 sequence (DNA): TGTGCCAGCAGTTTATCTTCCTTGACTAGCGGAGCTCGCTCTGGGGCCAACGTCCTGACTTTC. Amino acid sequence: CASSLSSLTSGARSGANVLTF.

This clone has only a few counts. This rearrangement joins TRBV5-1 to TRBJ2-1; unclear D gene. V lost 1 base to trimming and J lost 8 bases, with 7 bases between them. The V gene's germline CDR1 is SGHRS and CDR2 YFSETQ. The CDR3 covers 12 residues. Written as DNA, the CDR3 is TGCGCCAGCAGCTTGACAGTGCATGAGCAGTTCTTC. Translating gives CASSLTVHEQFF. The whole variable domain, remainder taken from reference TRBV5-1 and TRBJ2-1, is KAGVTQTPRYLIKTRGQQVTLSCSPISGHRSVSWYQQTPGQGLQFLFEYFSETQRNKGNFPGRFSGRQFSNSRSEMNVSTLELGDSALYLCASSLTVHEQFFGPGTRLTVL.

The chain links TRBV27 to TRBJ1-2; TRBD1 matches at 7 bases. CDR1 is MNHEY, CDR2 SMNVEV, per germline (reference sequence). The V segment lost 6 bases and the J segment 7 bases; nucleotides outside the gene matches: 11. The CDR3 runs to 14 residues. The CDR3 nucleotides are TGTGCCAGCAGGGCCCCAGGGGGGCGAAGTGGCTACACCTTC. This sequence encodes CASRAPGGRSGYTF.

The chain uses TRBV6-4 and TRBJ2-1, with a weak D call TRBD1 (7 bases). Germline lookup yields CDR1 MRHNA and CDR2 SNTAGT. The CDR3 spans 13 residues. The V and J ends lost 5 bases and 8 bases respectively, with 13 bases between them. As DNA, the CDR3 is TGTGCCAGCAGTCCCCAGGGGGGCTATGAGCAGTTCTTC. Translation: CASSPQGGYEQFF.

The chain carries TRBV6-1 and TRBJ2-3; 9 nucleotides agree with TRBD2. Per the germline V gene, CDR1 is MNHNS and CDR2 is SASEGT. After removal of 2 bases from V and 2 bases from J, the junction contained 5 bases not matched to a gene. CDR3 length: 16 residues. CDR3 nucleotides: TGTGCCAGCAGTGAACCTAGCGGGGACACCACAGATACGCAGTATTTT. It yields the protein CASSEPSGDTTDTQYF.

About this clone: One junction end disagrees with the germline gene, perhaps due to a read error. This chain joins TRBV5-6 and TRBJ2-6; D is perhaps TRBD1 (5 bases). Germline V gene lookup returns CDR1 SGHDT and CDR2 YYEEEE. CDR3 length: 18 residues. CDR3 bases: TGTGCCAGCATACGAAAACAGGACCCTCTTAGTGGGGCCAACGGCCTGACTTTC. The encoded protein is CASIRKQDPLSGANGLTF.

The chain employs TRBV6-1 and TRBJ2-7, with a tentative D call TRBD1 (6 bases). The CDR3 consists of 15 residues. V lost 4 bases and J lost 2, with 15 bases in between. Germline V gene sequence: CDR1 MNHNS, CDR2 SASEGT. The CDR3 nucleotides read TGTGCCAGCAGTGGGAGGACAGTTGCCGCCTACGAGCAGTACTTC. The encoded protein is CASSGRTVAAYEQYF.

V usage is TRBV9 and J usage is TRBJ1-5, with TRBD1 matching over 9 bases. The CDR3 runs 15 residues. J was trimmed by 0 bases and V by 5 bases; bases with no gene match: 3. Germline V gene lookup returns CDR1 SGDLS and CDR2 YYNGEE. CDR3 in DNA: TGTGCCAGCAGTGGACAGGGGAATAGCAATCAGCCCCAGCATTTT. It is translated as CASSGQGNSNQPQHF.

J is TRBJ2-1 and V is TRBV29-1; D is perhaps TRBD1 (6 bases). V was clipped by 1 base and J by 2 bases, with 12 bases between them. Germline-derived CDR1 and CDR2 are SQVTM and ANQGSEA. This CDR3 spans 15 amino acids. The CDR3 reads CSVEGQARTYNEQFF. CDR3 sequence (DNA): TGCAGCGTTGAAGGACAGGCGAGAACCTACAATGAGCAGTTCTTC.